This entry is about one T cell receptor beta chain. This sample is part of a study of blood T cell repertoires in COVID-19. Study information: Both acute and convalescent COVID-19 samples were obtained from the United States, Italy and Spain. PBMCs, B-cell-depleted T cells, or T cells provided the cDNA or gDNA that made up the material.

In Seattle, patients joined the study during active infection and were tracked longitudinally. This CDR3 is built from 16 residues. The germline V gene encodes CDR1 MNHNY and CDR2 SVGAGI (reference sequence). V was clipped by 6 bases and J by 4 bases, with 21 bases between them. In the original analysis: Amplification of reference gene primers was used by the study to estimate nucleated cell counts. Sequencing used immunoSEQ multiplex PCR; TCRdb keeps in-frame clones, though not all of them. That table supplies the V and J calls and clone size; D and trimming were determined from the DNA. The table lists about 250,000 clones, around 85% of them singletons.

The source is a human donor with COVID-19, enrolled during active disease. The donor label of this sample is uncertain. Specimen: peripheral blood. The chain recombines TRBV6-6 with TRBJ1-2, with no clear D. The CDR3 loop is CASSNNGMGSLYGYTF. As DNA, the CDR3 is TGTGCCAGCAGCAATAACGGGATGGGGAGCCTCTATGGCTACACCTTC.